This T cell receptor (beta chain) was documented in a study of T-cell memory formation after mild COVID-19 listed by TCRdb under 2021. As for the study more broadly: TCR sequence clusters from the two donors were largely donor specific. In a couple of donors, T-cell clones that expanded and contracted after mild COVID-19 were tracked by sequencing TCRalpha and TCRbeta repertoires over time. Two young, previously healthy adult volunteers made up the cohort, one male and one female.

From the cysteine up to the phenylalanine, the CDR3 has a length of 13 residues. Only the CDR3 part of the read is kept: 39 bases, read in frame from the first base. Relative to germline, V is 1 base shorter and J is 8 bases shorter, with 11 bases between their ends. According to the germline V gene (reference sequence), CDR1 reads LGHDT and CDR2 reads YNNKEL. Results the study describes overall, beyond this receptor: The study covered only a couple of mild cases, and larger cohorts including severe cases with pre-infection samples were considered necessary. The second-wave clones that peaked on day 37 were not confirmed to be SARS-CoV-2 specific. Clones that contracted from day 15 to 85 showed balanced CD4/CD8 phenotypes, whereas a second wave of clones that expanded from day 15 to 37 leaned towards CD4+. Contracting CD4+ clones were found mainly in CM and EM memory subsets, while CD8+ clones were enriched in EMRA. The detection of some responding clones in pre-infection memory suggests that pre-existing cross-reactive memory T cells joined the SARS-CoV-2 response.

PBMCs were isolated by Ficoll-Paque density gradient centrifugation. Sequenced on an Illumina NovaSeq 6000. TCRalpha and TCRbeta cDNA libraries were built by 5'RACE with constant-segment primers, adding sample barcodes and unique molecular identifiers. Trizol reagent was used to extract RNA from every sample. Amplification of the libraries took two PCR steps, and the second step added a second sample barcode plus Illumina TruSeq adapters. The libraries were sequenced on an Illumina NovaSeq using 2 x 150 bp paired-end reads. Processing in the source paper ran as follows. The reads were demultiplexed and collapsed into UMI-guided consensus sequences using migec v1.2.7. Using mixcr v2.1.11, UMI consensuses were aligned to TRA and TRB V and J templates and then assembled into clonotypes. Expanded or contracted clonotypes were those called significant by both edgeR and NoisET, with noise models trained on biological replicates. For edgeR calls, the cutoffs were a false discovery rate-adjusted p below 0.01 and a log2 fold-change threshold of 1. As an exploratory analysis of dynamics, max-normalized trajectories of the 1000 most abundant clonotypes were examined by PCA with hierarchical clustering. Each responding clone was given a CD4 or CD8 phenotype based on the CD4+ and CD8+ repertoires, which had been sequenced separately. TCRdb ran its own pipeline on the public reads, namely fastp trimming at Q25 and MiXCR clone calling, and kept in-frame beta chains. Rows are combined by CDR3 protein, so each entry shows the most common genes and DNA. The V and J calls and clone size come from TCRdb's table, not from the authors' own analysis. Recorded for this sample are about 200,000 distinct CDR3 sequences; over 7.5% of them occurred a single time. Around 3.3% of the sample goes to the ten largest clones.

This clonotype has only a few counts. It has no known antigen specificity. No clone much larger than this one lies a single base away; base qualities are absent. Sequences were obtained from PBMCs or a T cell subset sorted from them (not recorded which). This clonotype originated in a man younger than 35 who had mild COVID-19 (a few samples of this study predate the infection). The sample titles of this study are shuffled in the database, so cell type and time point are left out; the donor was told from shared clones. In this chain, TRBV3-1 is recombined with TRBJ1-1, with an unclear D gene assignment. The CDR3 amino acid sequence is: CASSQGPSPEAFF. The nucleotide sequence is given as TGTGCCAGCAGCCAAGGGCCCTCCCCGGAAGCTTTCTTT.